This TCR beta chain was sequenced for a study of blood T cell repertoires in COVID-19. CDR1 and CDR2 (germline): SGHRS, YFSETQ. V was cut by 0 bases and J by 2 bases, with 10 bases left in between. The CDR3 contains 15 residues. Sequencing was performed with immunoSEQ multiplex PCR; in TCRdb, only in-frame clones are kept and a portion is missing. The data contain more than 15,000 clones, roughly three quarters of them singletons. V gene TRBV5-1 combines with J gene TRBJ2-3; D not resolved. The sequencing input was peripheral blood. The sequence came from a man aged 55-75 years with active or convalescent COVID-19. For the CDR3, the DNA is TGCGCCAGCAGCTTGGGATCACACCACACAGATACGCAGTATTTT. It encodes CASSLGSHHTDTQYF.